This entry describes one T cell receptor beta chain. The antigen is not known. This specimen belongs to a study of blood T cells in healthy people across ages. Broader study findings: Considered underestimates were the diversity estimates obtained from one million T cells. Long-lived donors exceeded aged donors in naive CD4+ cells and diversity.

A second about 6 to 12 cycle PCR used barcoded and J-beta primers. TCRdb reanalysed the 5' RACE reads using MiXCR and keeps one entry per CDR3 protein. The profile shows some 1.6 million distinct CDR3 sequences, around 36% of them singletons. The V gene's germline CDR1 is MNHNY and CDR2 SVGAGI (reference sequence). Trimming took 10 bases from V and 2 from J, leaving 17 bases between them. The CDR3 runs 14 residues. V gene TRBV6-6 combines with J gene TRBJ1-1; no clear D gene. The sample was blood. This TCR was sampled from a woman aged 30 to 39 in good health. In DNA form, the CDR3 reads TGTGCCACCACGATATACAGTAGAAACACTGAAGCTTTCTTT. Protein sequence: CATTIYSRNTEAFF.